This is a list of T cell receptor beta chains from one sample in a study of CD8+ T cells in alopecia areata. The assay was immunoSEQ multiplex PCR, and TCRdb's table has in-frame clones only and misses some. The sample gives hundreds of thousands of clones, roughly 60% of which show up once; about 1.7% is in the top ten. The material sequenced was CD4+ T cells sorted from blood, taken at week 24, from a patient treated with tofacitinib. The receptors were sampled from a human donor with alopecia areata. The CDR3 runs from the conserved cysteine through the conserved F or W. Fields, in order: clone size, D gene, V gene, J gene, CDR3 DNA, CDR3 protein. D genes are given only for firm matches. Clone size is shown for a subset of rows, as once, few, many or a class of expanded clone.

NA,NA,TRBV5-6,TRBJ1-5,TGTGCCAGCAGCTTGGGCAGGGCCCAGTGGTCTCAGCCCCAGCATTTT,CASSLGRAQWSQPQHF
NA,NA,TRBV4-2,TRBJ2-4,TGTGCCAGCAGCCCAACCCTAGCCAAAAACATTCAGTACTTC,CASSPTLAKNIQYF
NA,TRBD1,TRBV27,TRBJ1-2,TGTGCCAGCAGTTTAAGAGCAAGATACCGGGACAGGGAGGAAGGCTACACCTTC,CASSLRARYRDREEGYTF
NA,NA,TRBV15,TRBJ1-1,TGTGCCACCAGCTCTCCAAACAGGGAGAACACTGAAGCTTTCTTT,CATSSPNRENTEAFF
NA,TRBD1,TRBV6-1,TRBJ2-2,TGTGCCAGCGACAGGGGCAACACCGGGGAGCTGTTTTTT,CASDRGNTGELFF
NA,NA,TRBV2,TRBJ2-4,TGTGCCAGCGGGGCAGGGATCCTGAAGAAAAACATTCAGTACTTC,CASGAGILKKNIQYF
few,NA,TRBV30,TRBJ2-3,TGTGCCTGGAGTCAGAGGGACACAGATACGCAGTATTTT,CAWSQRDTDTQYF
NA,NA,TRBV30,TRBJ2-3,TGTGCCTGGAGCCCCGGGTTCGGGGGGCAAGATACGCAGTATTTT,CAWSPGFGGQDTQYF
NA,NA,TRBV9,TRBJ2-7,TGTGCCAGCAGCGTAGCCCCGAGCTCCTACGAGCAGTACTTC,CASSVAPSSYEQYF
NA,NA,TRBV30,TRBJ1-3,TGTGCCTGGAGTCCCGGACGGATCTCTGGAAACACCATATATTTT,CAWSPGRISGNTIYF
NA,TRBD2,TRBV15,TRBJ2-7,TGTGCCACCAGCAGAGGGAAACTAGCGGGCTACGAGCAGTACTTC,CATSRGKLAGYEQYF
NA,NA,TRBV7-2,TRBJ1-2,TGTGCCAGCAGCTCTTCGGGGGACTATGGCTACACCTTC,CASSSSGDYGYTF
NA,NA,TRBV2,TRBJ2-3,TGTGCCAGCAGTGACGATGCAGATACGCAGTATTTT,CASSDDADTQYF
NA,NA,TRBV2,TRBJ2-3,TGTGCCAGCAGACCTCAGGGCGCTAGCACAGATACGCAGTATTTT,CASRPQGASTDTQYF
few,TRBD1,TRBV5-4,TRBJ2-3,TGTGCCAGCAGCTTCGGGACAGGGACCATTAGCACAGATACGCAGTATTTT,CASSFGTGTISTDTQYF
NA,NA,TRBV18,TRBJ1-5,TGTGCCAGCTCACCTCTGGAAGGCAATCAGCCCCAGCATTTT,CASSPLEGNQPQHF
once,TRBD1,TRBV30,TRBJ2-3,TGTGCCTGGAGTAGGGGGCCAGGGGTATCAGATACGCAGTATTTT,CAWSRGPGVSDTQYF
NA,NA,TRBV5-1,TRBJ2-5,TGCGCCAGCAGCTTGGGGTCCCAAGAGACCCAGTACTTC,CASSLGSQETQYF
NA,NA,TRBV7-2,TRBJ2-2,TGTGCCAGCAGCCCTCAATCGCCGATTAACACCGGGGAGCTGTTTTTT,CASSPQSPINTGELFF
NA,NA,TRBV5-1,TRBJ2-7,TGCGCCAGCAGTTTGCGTACAGGCTCCTACGAGCAGTACTTC,CASSLRTGSYEQYF
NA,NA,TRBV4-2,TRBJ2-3,TGTGCCAGCAGCCAAGTCGGTACAGATACGCAGTATTTT,CASSQVGTDTQYF
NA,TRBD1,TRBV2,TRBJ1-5,TGTGCCAGCAGTGACAGGGGGCGAAACAATCAGCCCCAGCATTTT,CASSDRGRNNQPQHF
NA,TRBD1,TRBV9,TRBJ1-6,TGTGCCAGCGGCCGTGACAGGGGGGATTCACCCCTCCACTTT,CASGRDRGDSPLHF
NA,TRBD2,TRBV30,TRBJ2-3,TGTGCCTGGGCTAGCGGGAACACAGATACGCAGTATTTT,CAWASGNTDTQYF
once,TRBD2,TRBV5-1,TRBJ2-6,TGCGCCAGCAGCGGAGAGGGAGGGCTTGGGGCCAACGTCCTGACTTTC,CASSGEGGLGANVLTF
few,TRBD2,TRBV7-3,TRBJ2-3,TGTGCCAGCAGCCCGCAACGGGCGGGGGGGAATCTGGACACGCAGTATTTT,CASSPQRAGGNLDTQYF
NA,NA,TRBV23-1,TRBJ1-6,TGCGCCAGCCGGTCCCCCGGGTCCTATAATTCACCCCTCCACTTT,CASRSPGSYNSPLHF
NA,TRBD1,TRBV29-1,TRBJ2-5,TGCAGCGTTGCGGGGGACAGGGGAGGGACCCAGTACTTC,CSVAGDRGGTQYF
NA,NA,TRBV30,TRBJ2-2,TGTGCCTGCGGACCCGGGGAGCTGTTTTTT,CACGPGELFF
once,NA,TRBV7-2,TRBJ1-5,TGTGCCAGCAGCTTAGCCAGGGATCAGCCCCAGCATTTT,CASSLARDQPQHF
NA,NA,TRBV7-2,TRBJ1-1,TGTGCCAGCAGTTATCAGGGTGGCACGAACACTGAAGCTTTCTTT,CASSYQGGTNTEAFF
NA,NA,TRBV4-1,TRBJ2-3,TGCGCCAGCAGCCAGTCGGACTACACAGATACGCAGTATTTT,CASSQSDYTDTQYF
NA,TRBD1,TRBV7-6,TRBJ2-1,TGTGCCAGCAGCTTAGCTGGGGACAGGGCCTACAATGAGCAGTTCTTC,CASSLAGDRAYNEQFF
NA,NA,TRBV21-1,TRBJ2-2,TGTGCCAGCAGCCCGGGACAGGGTATCACCGGGGAGCTGTTTTTT,CASSPGQGITGELFF
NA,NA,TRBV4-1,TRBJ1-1,TGCGCCAGCAGCCAAGCGGGACACCTGAACACTGAAGCTTTCTTT,CASSQAGHLNTEAFF
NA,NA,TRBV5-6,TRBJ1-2,TGTGCCAGCAGCTTCGGACAGAGCTATGGCTACACCTTC,CASSFGQSYGYTF
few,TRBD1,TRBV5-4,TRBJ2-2,TGTGCCAGCAGCTTTTCCGGGACAGGGGTCACCGGGGAGCTGTTTTTT,CASSFSGTGVTGELFF
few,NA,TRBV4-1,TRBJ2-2,TGCGCCAGCAGCCAAGAGCAATACACCGGGGAGCTGTTTTTT,CASSQEQYTGELFF